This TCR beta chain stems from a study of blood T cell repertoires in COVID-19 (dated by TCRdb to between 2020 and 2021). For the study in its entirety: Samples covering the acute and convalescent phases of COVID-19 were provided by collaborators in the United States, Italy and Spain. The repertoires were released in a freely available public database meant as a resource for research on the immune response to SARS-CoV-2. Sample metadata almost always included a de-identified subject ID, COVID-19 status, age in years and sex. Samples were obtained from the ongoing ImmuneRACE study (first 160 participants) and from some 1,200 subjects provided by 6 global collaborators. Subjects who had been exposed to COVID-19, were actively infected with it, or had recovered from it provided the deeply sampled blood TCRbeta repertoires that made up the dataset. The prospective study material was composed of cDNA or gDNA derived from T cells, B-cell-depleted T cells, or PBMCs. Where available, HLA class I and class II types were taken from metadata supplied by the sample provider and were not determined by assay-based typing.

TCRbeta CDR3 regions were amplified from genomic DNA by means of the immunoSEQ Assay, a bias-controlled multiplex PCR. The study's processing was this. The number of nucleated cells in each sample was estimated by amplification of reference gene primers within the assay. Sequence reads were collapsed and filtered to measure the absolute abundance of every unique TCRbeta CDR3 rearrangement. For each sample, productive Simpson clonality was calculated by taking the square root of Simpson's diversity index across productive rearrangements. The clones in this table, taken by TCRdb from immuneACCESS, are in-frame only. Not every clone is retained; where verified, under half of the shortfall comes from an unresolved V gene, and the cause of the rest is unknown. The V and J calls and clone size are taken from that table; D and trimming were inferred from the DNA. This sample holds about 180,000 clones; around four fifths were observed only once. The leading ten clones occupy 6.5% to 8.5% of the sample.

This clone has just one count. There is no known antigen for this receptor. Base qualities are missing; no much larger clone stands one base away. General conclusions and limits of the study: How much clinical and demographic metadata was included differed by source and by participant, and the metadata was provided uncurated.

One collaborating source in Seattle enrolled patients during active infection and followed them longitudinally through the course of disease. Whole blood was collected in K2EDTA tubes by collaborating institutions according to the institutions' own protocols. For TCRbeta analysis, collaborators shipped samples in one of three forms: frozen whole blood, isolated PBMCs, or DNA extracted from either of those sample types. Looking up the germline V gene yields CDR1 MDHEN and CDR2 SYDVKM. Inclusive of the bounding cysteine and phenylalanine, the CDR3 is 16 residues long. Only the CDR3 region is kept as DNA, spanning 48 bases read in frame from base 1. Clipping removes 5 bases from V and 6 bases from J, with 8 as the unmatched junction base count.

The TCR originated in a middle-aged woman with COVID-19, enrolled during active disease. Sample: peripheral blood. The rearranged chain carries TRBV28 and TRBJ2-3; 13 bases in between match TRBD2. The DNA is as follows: TGTGCCAGCAGTCGTACGACTAGCGGGAGGTCGGATACGCAGTATTTT. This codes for CASSRTTSGRSDTQYF.